The sequence of this TCR beta chain was determined in a study of identical twins. Each CDR3 protein is one row after TCRdb ran MiXCR on the 5' RACE reads. The sample lists 1.5 million to 2 million distinct CDR3 sequences, about 31% seen once, with about 0.3% in the top ten. This CDR3 has 15 residues. This chain links TRBV12-3 or TRBV12-4 with TRBJ2-1; a weak D match, TRBD2 (6 bases). The J call is doubtful: the DNA matches TRBJ2-7 better. Sequencing was done on a sample of cord blood. This receptor was taken from a newborn girl in good health. The CDR3 DNA is TGTGCCAGCAGTCTACTAGCACGATCCTACAATGAGCAGTACTTC. Translating it yields CASSLLARSYNEQYF.